This T cell receptor beta chain emerged from a study of control samples from healthy donors and cancer patients. The germline gives CDR1 SNHLY, CDR2 FYNNEI. The CDR3 loop spans 13 amino acids. With 7 bases clipped from V and 5 bases from J, the junction kept 7 bases outside the gene matches. This table comes from immunoSEQ multiplex PCR, and its TCRdb copy is limited to in-frame clones, with some not included. The repertoire holds about 120,000 clones, with around 89% as singletons. This clone was recorded once. The TCR originated in a woman aged 70 to 79 in good health. Sequencing was done on a sample of blood. The chain links TRBV2 to TRBJ1-1; 7 bases are shared with TRBD1. The CDR3 reads CASTETGETEAFF. For the CDR3, the DNA is TGTGCCAGCACCGAAACAGGGGAGACTGAAGCTTTCTTT.